Each of the 27 T cell receptor beta chains below was sequenced from the same sample in a study of shared clonotypes between healthy human individuals. Only CD45RO-negative cells positively selected for CCR7 counted as naive CD8 cells, so terminally differentiated effector memory CD45RA+ cells were excluded. TCRdb's copy holds only in-frame clones and misses some; the assay was immunoSEQ multiplex PCR. Seen here are over 2,000,000 clones, 80% to 95% observed once, and the top ten hold more than 1.5%. The specimen sequenced was naive CD8+ T cells from PBMCs. The receptors come from a man between 18 and 29 years old in good health. Some clones in this sample may be carry-over from other donors' samples.

This clone came up once. The gene calls are TRBV5-1 and TRBJ1-2, with D possibly TRBD1 on 6 matching bases. Germline V gives CDR1 SGHRS, CDR2 YFSETQ. This CDR3 is built from 19 residues. Between the trimmed V and J ends, which lost 0 bases and 1 base, there was a span of 22 bases. CDR3 bases: TGCGCCAGCAGCTTGGGGCTTCAGGGGCCCGGTGATCATAACTATGGCTACACCTTC. Translating it yields CASSLGLQGPGDHNYGYTF. The full variable domain, its missing parts supplied by reference TRBV5-1 and TRBJ1-2, is KAGVTQTPRYLIKTRGQQVTLSCSPISGHRSVSWYQQTPGQGLQFLFEYFSETQRNKGNFPGRFSGRQFSNSRSEMNVSTLELGDSALYLCASSLGLQGPGDHNYGYTFGSGTRLTVV.

This clone was seen once. The rearrangement links TRBV9 to TRBJ1-3; no clear D gene. The CDR3 loop spans 15 amino acids. V dropped 3 bases and J dropped 2 bases, with 12 bases sitting between them. Germline V gene data show CDR1 as SGDLS and CDR2 as YYNGEE. The CDR3 reads CASSADGIAGNTIYF. The CDR3 coding sequence is TGTGCCAGCAGCGCGGACGGGATCGCTGGAAACACCATATATTTT.

Turning to this clone: A junction end diverges from the germline sequence, so it may reflect a read error. CDR3 coding DNA: TGTGCCTGCAGGGGGAACACTGAAGCTTTCTTT. Amino acids: CACRGNTEAFF. The rearrangement links TRBV27 to TRBJ1-1; possible D gene TRBD1, 6 bases. The germline V gene has CDR1 MNHEY and CDR2 SMNVEV (reference sequence). The CDR3 is 11 amino acids.

As for this clone: Other DNA sequences in the sample encode the same CDR3. CDR3 DNA: TGTGCCAGCAGCCCCCGGACAGTTAACACTGAAGCTTTCTTT. Amino acids: CASSPRTVNTEAFF. The chain joins TRBV9 to TRBJ1-1, with D possibly being TRBD1 (6 bases). V lost 4 bases and J lost 2, with 12 bases in between. This CDR3 has 14 residues. The germline CDR1 and CDR2 sequences are SGDLS and YYNGEE.

J is TRBJ1-1 and V is TRBV27, with D possibly matching TRBD1 (6 bases). Trimming removed 2 bases from V and 11 bases from J, with 15 bases in between. The CDR3 is 13 amino acids. Looked up from germline, CDR1 is MNHEY and CDR2 is SMNVEV (reference sequence). The CDR3 sequence is CASSLGYGGQAFF. CDR3 coding DNA: TGTGCCAGCAGTTTAGGTTATGGGGGCCAGGCTTTCTTT.

This CDR3 is CASSLLSRMGTEAFF. The CDR3 bases are TGTGCCAGCAGTTTATTGAGCAGAATGGGCACTGAAGCTTTCTTT. The chain couples TRBV27 to TRBJ1-1; D gene uncertain. Germline CDR1 and CDR2: MNHEY and SMNVEV (reference sequence). V dropped 1 base and J dropped 4 bases, with 13 bases sitting between them. The CDR3 has 15 amino acids.

This chain connects TRBV9 to TRBJ2-2; D perhaps matches TRBD1 (5 bases). From germline, CDR1 is SGDLS and CDR2 YYNGEE. V was shortened by 10 bases and J by 3 bases, with 22 bases between the two germline ends. This CDR3 comprises 16 residues. CDR3 amino acids: CAGIKRQYPHTGELFF. The CDR3 nucleotides read TGTGCCGGAATAAAGCGACAGTACCCGCACACCGGGGAGCTGTTTTTT.

The chain employs TRBV28 and TRBJ2-5; tentative D call: TRBD1 (6 bases). With 3 bases removed from V and 11 bases from J, the gap between germline ends came to 19 bases. In germline, CDR1 is MDHEN, CDR2 SYDVKM. CDR3 length equals 14 residues. The CDR3: CASSFPGSEGEQYF. The CDR3 DNA is TGTGCCAGCAGTTTTCCAGGGTCCGAGGGGGAGCAGTACTTC.

This clone was found once. The V gene is TRBV29-1, the J gene TRBJ2-1; D is unresolved. Trimming pared 6 bases from V and 5 bases from J, leaving 5 bases between. This CDR3 is 10 amino acids long. Germline values: CDR1 SQVTM, CDR2 ANQGSEA. The CDR3 loop is CSVYNNEQFF. CDR3 sequence (DNA): TGCAGCGTCTACAACAATGAGCAGTTCTTC.

This clone was seen once. DNA for the CDR3: TGTGCCAGCGGGATTCCCACGGACAGGGGGGGAACCGGGGAGCTGTTTTTT. Protein: CASGIPTDRGGTGELFF. The chain carries TRBV11-3 and TRBJ2-2; 10 bases are shared with TRBD1. The CDR3 spans 17 residues. Losses at the gene ends were 8 bases for V and 5 bases for J; bases not matched to a gene: 14. The germline V gene has CDR1 SGHNT and CDR2 YENEEA.

The chain is built from TRBV7-9 and TRBJ2-7; D may be TRBD1 or TRBD2 (6 bases each). CDR1 SEHNR and CDR2 FQNEAQ come from the germline V gene (reference sequence). The V end lost 7 bases, the J end lost 1 base, and 14 bases lay between the germline ends. This CDR3 is 14 amino acids long. CDR3 coding DNA: TGTGCCAGCACCCAATGGGGGGCGTCCTACGAGCAGTACTTC. It translates to CASTQWGASYEQYF.

The chain recombines TRBV6-5 with TRBJ2-1; possibly TRBD1 for D (6 bases). V lost 6 bases, J lost 3 bases, and 15 bases lay in between. The CDR3 has 15 amino acids. Germline lookup yields CDR1 MNHEY and CDR2 SVGAGI. For the CDR3, the DNA is TGTGCCAGCAGGTCCCGAGGGGGTAACTACAATGAGCAGTTCTTC. Translated: CASRSRGGNYNEQFF.

This sequence joins TRBV18 and TRBJ2-5; 7 nucleotides match TRBD1. CDR1 KGHSH and CDR2 LQKENI come from the germline V gene. The CDR3 sequence is 17 residues long. V lost 3 bases, J lost 1 base, and 11 bases stayed unmatched. The CDR3 protein is CASSPLGGLGVQETQYF. The CDR3 DNA follows: TGTGCCAGCTCACCCCTAGGGGGCCTGGGAGTCCAAGAGACCCAGTACTTC.

The chain recombines TRBV29-1 with TRBJ2-3; 14 bases map to TRBD2. CDR1 is SQVTM, CDR2 ANQGSEA, per germline. J gave up 2 bases and V 5 bases, and 15 bases lay outside the gene matches. The CDR3 is 19 amino acids. CDR3 nucleotide sequence: TGCAGCGTTCGAGGGACTAGCGGGAGTTTCGGTTCGGACACAGATACGCAGTATTTT. It yields the protein CSVRGTSGSFGSDTDTQYF.

Comments on this clone: The same CDR3 can be traced to other DNA sequences in this sample. The chain carries TRBV7-9 and TRBJ2-2, with 10 bases fitting TRBD1. The CDR3 covers 16 residues. The germline V gene has CDR1 SEHNR and CDR2 FQNEAQ (reference sequence). Trimming at V came to 4 bases and at J to 2 bases, leaving 4 bases not matched to a gene. In DNA, the CDR3 is TGTGCCAGCAGCTCGAGACAGGGGGCCAACACCGGGGAGCTGTTTTTT. Its protein product is CASSSRQGANTGELFF.

The CDR3 sequence is CASSKWTSYNEQFF. In nucleotides, the CDR3 is TGTGCCAGCAGCAAATGGACTAGCTACAATGAGCAGTTCTTC. The V gene is TRBV5-4, the J gene TRBJ2-1, with 7 bases that match TRBD2. Looked up from germline, CDR1 is SGHNT and CDR2 is YYREEE (reference sequence). The V and J ends lost 4 bases and 3 bases, in that order; junction bases with no gene match: 4. CDR3 length: 14 residues.

V and J are TRBV7-9 and TRBJ2-3; no firm D call. Germline lookup yields CDR1 SEHNR and CDR2 FQNEAQ (reference sequence). The CDR3 consists of 13 residues. The V and J ends lost 4 bases and 6 bases respectively, with 11 bases between them. DNA of the CDR3: TGTGCCAGCAGCTCCCCCAATTCCGATACGCAGTATTTT. Amino acid sequence: CASSSPNSDTQYF.

This chain joins TRBV28 and TRBJ2-7, with unresolved D. Trimming took off 1 base at V and 2 bases at J, with 9 bases between the two ends. Germline-derived CDR1 and CDR2 are MDHEN and SYDVKM. The CDR3 loop spans 14 amino acids. As DNA, the CDR3 is TGTGCCAGCAGTTTATTGGCCAGCCCCTACGAGCAGTACTTC. It specifies CASSLLASPYEQYF.

Comment on this clone: Other DNA sequences from this sample encode an identical CDR3 as well. J is TRBJ1-2 and V is TRBV2, with D possibly TRBD1 on 5 matching bases. This CDR3 spans 15 amino acids. In germline, CDR1 is SNHLY, CDR2 FYNNEI. The germline V and J ends were trimmed by 0 bases and 3 bases, with 11 bases remaining between them. The CDR3 DNA is TGTGCCAGCAGTGAAGCGCCTCCAGGGTACTATGGCTACACCTTC. Amino acids: CASSEAPPGYYGYTF.

This sequence joins TRBV11-3 and TRBJ2-2; TRBD1 aligns across 8 bases. The V segment lost 1 base and the J segment 4 bases; nucleotides outside the gene matches: 5. Per germline, CDR1 SGHNT and CDR2 YENEEA. This CDR3 has 16 residues. The CDR3 here is CASSLAGGLITGELFF. In DNA form, the CDR3 reads TGTGCCAGCAGCTTAGCAGGGGGCTTAATCACCGGGGAGCTGTTTTTT.

The chain couples TRBV11-2 to TRBJ2-2; TRBD1 agrees at 8 bases. This CDR3 region has 17 residues. Trimming took 3 bases from V and 2 from J; bases not matched to a gene: 8. Germline CDR1 is SGHAT and CDR2 is FQNNGV. The CDR3 protein is CASSFIPGQANTGELFF. Written as DNA, the CDR3 is TGTGCCAGCAGCTTCATCCCGGGACAGGCCAACACCGGGGAGCTGTTTTTT.

The CDR3 nucleotides are TGTGCCAGCAGCCAAGAATTGCGACAGGGGGAAAAACTGTTTTTT. Translating gives CASSQELRQGEKLFF. The rearrangement links TRBV4-2 to TRBJ1-4, with TRBD1 identical over 8 bases. This CDR3 spans 15 amino acids. V shed 0 bases, J shed 8 bases, and the junction held 5 bases outside the gene matches. The germline gives CDR1 LGHNA, CDR2 YNFKEQ.

This rearrangement joins TRBV6-1 to TRBJ1-2; 8 bases are shared with TRBD1. Germline values: CDR1 MNHNS, CDR2 SASEGT. Losses at the gene ends were 1 base for V and 6 bases for J; bases not matched to a gene: 10. The CDR3 totals 16 residues. The CDR3 sequence: CASSEDGTGIRDGYTF. DNA for the CDR3: TGTGCCAGCAGTGAAGACGGGACAGGCATCCGCGATGGCTACACCTTC.

This sequence joins TRBV4-1 and TRBJ2-5; 8 nucleotides align to TRBD1. Judging by the DNA end, TRBJ2-7 fits better; the J call may be wrong. The CDR3 consists of 14 residues. Germline values: CDR1 MGHRA, CDR2 YSYEKL. The CDR3 sequence: CASSQGQGWYEQYF. The CDR3 DNA reads TGCGCCAGCAGCCAAGGACAGGGGTGGTACGAGCAGTACTTC.

The chain uses TRBV4-1 and TRBJ1-6; tentative D call: TRBD1 (5 bases). The germline V and J ends were trimmed by 0 bases and 10 bases, with 16 bases remaining between them. The CDR3 is 16 residues long. Per germline, CDR1 MGHRA and CDR2 YSYEKL. The CDR3 spells CASSQDGPGSRSPLHF. Written as DNA, the CDR3 is TGCGCCAGCAGCCAAGATGGTCCAGGGTCAAGGTCACCCCTCCACTTT.

Concerning this clone: In the same sample, other DNA sequences code for this CDR3. V and J are TRBV27 and TRBJ2-1; D remains ambiguous. The CDR3 sequence is 12 residues long. Germline values: CDR1 MNHEY, CDR2 SMNVEV (reference sequence). Trimming pared 2 bases from V and 7 bases from J, leaving 6 bases between. DNA of the CDR3: TGTGCCAGCAGTTTAGGGTCTAATGAGCAGTTCTTC. Translating gives CASSLGSNEQFF.

The rearrangement links TRBV10-3 to TRBJ2-7; tentatively, D is TRBD1 (5 bases). Trimming pared 3 bases from V and 5 bases from J, leaving 11 bases between. Looked up from germline, CDR1 is ENHRY and CDR2 is SYGVKD. The CDR3 length is 13 residues. Here the CDR3 reads CAISEGARDEQYF. CDR3 DNA: TGTGCCATCAGTGAAGGGGCAAGGGACGAGCAGTACTTC.